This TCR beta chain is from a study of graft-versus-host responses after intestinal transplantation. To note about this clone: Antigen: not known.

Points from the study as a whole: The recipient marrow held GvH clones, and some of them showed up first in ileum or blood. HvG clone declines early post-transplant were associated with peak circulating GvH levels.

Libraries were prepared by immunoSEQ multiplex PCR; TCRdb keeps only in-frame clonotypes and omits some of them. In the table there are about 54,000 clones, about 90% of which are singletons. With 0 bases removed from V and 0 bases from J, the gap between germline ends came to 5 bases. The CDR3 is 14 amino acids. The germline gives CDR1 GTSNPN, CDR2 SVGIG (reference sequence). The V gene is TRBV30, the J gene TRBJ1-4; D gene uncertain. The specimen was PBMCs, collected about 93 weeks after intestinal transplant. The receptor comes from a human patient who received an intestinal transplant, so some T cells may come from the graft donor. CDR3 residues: CAWSVWATNEKLFF. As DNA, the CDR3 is TGTGCCTGGAGTGTATGGGCAACTAATGAAAAACTGTTTTTT.